The sequence of this T cell receptor (beta chain) was determined in a study of cytomegalovirus exposure and HLA in healthy donors. For the study at large: Early on, a data release was issued that held tens of millions of unique TCRs from HLA-typed donors. Broader study findings: A later analysis by the authors found several of the most significant clusters apparently linked to common viral pathogens. In vitro experiments confirmed that a few CMV-associated chains were specific for CMV antigens. Judged likely to be a sequencing artifact was a cluster of highly shared sequence variants.

Concerning this clone itself: The antigen is undetermined. Compared with germline, one end of the junction differs, possibly owing to a read error.

CDR1 and CDR2 (germline): SGHTA, FQGNSA. The CDR3 has 17 residues. PCR involved 60 Vbeta and 13 Jbeta primers. Profiled with immunoSEQ multiplex PCR; TCRdb holds only in-frame clones, not every one. The table includes 85,000 to 100,000 clones, about 76% detected once. This TCR came from a man in his forties in good health and CMV-seropositive. This chain joins TRBV7-2 and TRBJ2-7; 12 bases are a match to TRBD2. Sequenced material: PBMCs. The CDR3 nucleotides are TGTGCCAGCAGCTCCCATTCGACTAGCGGGAGTTCCTACGAGCAGCACTTC. Translated, it gives CASSSHSTSGSSYEQHF.